One and the same sample provided the 4 T cell receptor beta chains below, sequenced in a study of tumor and adjacent non-tumor tissue in lung cancer. The library came from three nested PCR rounds adapted from ARM-PCR protocols. TCRdb called the multiplex PCR reads again in MiXCR, with one record for every CDR3 protein. The data show approximately 100,000 distinct CDR3 sequences, with over 55% seen just once and under 20% held by the top ten. No cell sorting was done before RNA was extracted from the tissue. This non-tumor lung sample came from over 3 cm beyond the tumor edge. Sample: distant non-tumor lung tissue. The receptors were gathered from a man aged 55 to 70 with non-small cell lung cancer.

The chain is built from TRBV7-9 and TRBJ1-1; D may be TRBD1 (5 bases). This CDR3 has 14 amino acids. Germline V lookup: CDR1 SEHNR, CDR2 FQNEAQ (reference sequence). V was shortened by 4 bases and J by 5 bases, with 14 bases between the two germline ends. The CDR3 region is CASSSLGRGTEAFF. CDR3 nucleotide sequence: TGTGCCAGCAGCTCCTTGGGGCGAGGTACTGAAGCTTTCTTT.

The chain links TRBV11-2 to TRBJ2-7, with 7 bases that match TRBD2. V dropped 5 bases and J dropped 6; count of bases not matched to a gene: 13. This CDR3 comprises 15 residues. Germline V lookup: CDR1 SGHAT, CDR2 FQNNGV. As DNA, the CDR3 is TGTGCCAGCAGCCGGATACGGGGGGAAAGCTCCGAGCAGTACTTC. Protein product: CASSRIRGESSEQYF.

Comment on this clonotype: This likely comes from a read error, as the CDR3 has no conserved phenylalanine or tryptophan at its end. J is TRBJ2-1 and V is TRBV12-3 or TRBV12-4; 12 bases are a match to TRBD2. The CDR3 loop spans 15 amino acids. V shed 6 bases and J 11 bases; nucleotides not matched to a gene: 11. CDR3 sequence reads: CASSPGLAGRNKQFC. Here the CDR3 DNA reads TGTGCCAGCAGCCCCGGACTAGCGGGGAGGAATAAGCAGTTCTGC.

Concerning this clonotype: Given the absence of the conserved phenylalanine or tryptophan at the CDR3 end, a read error is likely. The chain couples TRBV11-3 to TRBJ1-1; D is ambiguous. The CDR3 runs to 11 residues. The V and J ends lost 6 bases and 0 bases respectively, with 2 bases between them. Germline CDR1 SGHNT, CDR2 YENEEA. The CDR3 sequence: CASRLNTEAFL. CDR3 bases: TGTGCCAGCAGGCTGAACACTGAAGCTTTCTTA.